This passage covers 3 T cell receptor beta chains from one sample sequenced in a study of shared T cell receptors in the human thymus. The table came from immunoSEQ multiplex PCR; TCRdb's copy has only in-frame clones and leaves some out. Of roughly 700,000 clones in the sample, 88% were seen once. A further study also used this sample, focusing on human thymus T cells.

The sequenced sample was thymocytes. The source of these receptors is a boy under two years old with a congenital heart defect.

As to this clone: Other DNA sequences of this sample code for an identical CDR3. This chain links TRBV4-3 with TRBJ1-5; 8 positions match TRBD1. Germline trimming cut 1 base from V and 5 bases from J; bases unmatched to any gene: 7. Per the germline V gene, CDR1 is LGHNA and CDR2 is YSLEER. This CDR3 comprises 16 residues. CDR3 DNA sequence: TGCGCCAGCAGCCAAGTCTATACAGGGGGAGATCAGCCCCAGCATTTT. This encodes CASSQVYTGGDQPQHF.

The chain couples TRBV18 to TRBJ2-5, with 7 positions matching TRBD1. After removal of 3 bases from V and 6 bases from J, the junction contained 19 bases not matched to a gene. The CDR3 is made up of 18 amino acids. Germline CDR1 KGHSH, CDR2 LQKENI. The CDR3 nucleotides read TGTGCCAGCTCACCGGGACAGCAAGGACCATCAGTTCAGAAGACCCAGTACTTC. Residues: CASSPGQQGPSVQKTQYF.

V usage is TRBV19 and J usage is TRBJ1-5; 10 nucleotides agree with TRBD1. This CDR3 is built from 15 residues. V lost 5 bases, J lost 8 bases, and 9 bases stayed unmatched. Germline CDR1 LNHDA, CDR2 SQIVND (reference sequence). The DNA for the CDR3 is TGTGCCAGTAGTCCAGCGACAGGGGGCGGAGAGCCCCAGCATTTT. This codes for CASSPATGGGEPQHF.